Sequencing of this T cell receptor (beta chain) was carried out in a study of OX40 agonist ivuxolimab in advanced cancers. Study in general: Patients treated during dose escalation were battling hepatocellular carcinoma, melanoma, renal cell or head and neck cancer. One patient with hepatocellular carcinoma and two with cutaneous melanoma, three in all, had partial responses.

This clone has a handful of counts. Its cognate antigen is unknown. The study's findings and limits: Undetermined was the antigen specificity of the expanded peripheral T cells. More expanded clones were seen, on average, in CD8+ T cells than in CD4+.

Germline CDR1 and CDR2: MDHEN and SYDVKM. V was clipped by 5 bases and J by 8 bases, with 9 bases between them. This CDR3 spans 11 amino acids. Data came from immunoSEQ multiplex PCR; TCRdb stores just in-frame clones and leaves some out. The data contain 80,000 or so clones, approximately 85% of them singletons. Here the sequenced sample was CD4+ or CD8+ T cells sorted from blood, taken in a trial of the OX40 agonist ivuxolimab. The sequence came from an adult with an advanced solid tumor such as melanoma, head and neck, liver or kidney cancer. This sequence joins TRBV28 and TRBJ1-2, with D uncertain. The CDR3 is CASSNRSGYTF. The CDR3 coding sequence is TGTGCCAGCAGTAATCGAAGCGGCTACACCTTC.